This T cell receptor beta chain came from a study of PD-1 blockade in classical Hodgkin lymphoma. Broader study findings: Factors driving the repertoire differences, possibly disease activity or prior therapy, remain undefined.

The protocol was immunoSEQ multiplex PCR, while the TCRdb copy is restricted to in-frame clones and leaves out a portion. Of fewer than 50,000 clones in the sample, more than 85% are singletons; the top ten hold 5.5% to 6.5%. Relapses following autologous stem cell transplantation were seen in all patients, with brentuximab vedotin exposure varying. As concerns this clone: Its antigen is as yet unknown.

The source material was peripheral blood mononuclear cells (PBMCs), sampled before the second cycle of nivolumab. The clonotype comes from a human donor with classical Hodgkin lymphoma.

The CDR3 protein is CASSVGLGLAGETYEQYF. The CDR3 DNA sequence: TGTGCCAGCAGCGTAGGGCTGGGACTAGCGGGTGAGACCTACGAGCAGTACTTC. The rearrangement links TRBV9 to TRBJ2-7, with 12 bases identical to TRBD2. Germline trimming cut 0 bases from V and 2 bases from J; bases unmatched to any gene: 9. The germline CDR1 and CDR2 sequences are SGDLS and YYNGEE. CDR3 size: 18 residues.